This T cell receptor (beta chain) stems from a study of T cell repertoires in cytomegalovirus infection. About the study: A matching HLA type, together with CMV infection, was signaled by public TCR beta signatures.

Concerning this clonotype itself: Its target is unknown.

TCRdb reanalysed the reads using MiXCR and keeps one entry per CDR3 protein. The sample consists of approximately 290,000 distinct CDR3 sequences, over 20% of them appearing once. The germline gives CDR1 MNHNS, CDR2 SASEGT. The V end was cut by 4 bases, the J end by 6 bases, with 16 bases between. This CDR3 is 15 amino acids long. Study-wide results and limits: Identification of carriers of CMV plus the relevant HLA was achieved through cumulative public TCR beta family frequency. HLA-C-restricted CMV clonotypes gave the most frequent clonotype in two of eight donors.

The TCR was taken from a human donor in good health (CMV status not recorded). Some clones in this sample may be carry-over from other donors' samples. The J gene is TRBJ2-1, the V gene TRBV6-1; TRBD2 is a possible D gene (6 bases). Sequencing used PBMCs. CDR3 in DNA: TGTGCCAGCAGTGTCGTAGCGGAGTTACTCAATGAGCAGTTCTTC. Translating it yields CASSVVAELLNEQFF.